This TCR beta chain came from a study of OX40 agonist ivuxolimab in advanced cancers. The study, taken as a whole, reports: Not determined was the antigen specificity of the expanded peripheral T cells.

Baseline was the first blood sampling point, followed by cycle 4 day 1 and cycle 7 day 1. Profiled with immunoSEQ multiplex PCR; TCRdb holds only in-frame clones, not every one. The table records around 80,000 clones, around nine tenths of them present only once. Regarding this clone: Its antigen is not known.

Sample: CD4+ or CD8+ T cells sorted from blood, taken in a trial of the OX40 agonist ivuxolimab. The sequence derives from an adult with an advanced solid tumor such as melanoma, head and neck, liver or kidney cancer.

CDR3 in DNA: TGTGCCAGCAGTTACGAGACACCCTTGGGCGGGGAGCTGTTTTTT. Amino acid sequence: CASSYETPLGGELFF. The J gene is TRBJ2-2, the V gene TRBV6-6; D unclear. V was pared by 2 bases and J by 7 bases, with 14 bases between. Germline CDR1 MNHNY, CDR2 SVGAGI (reference sequence). The CDR3 has 15 amino acids.